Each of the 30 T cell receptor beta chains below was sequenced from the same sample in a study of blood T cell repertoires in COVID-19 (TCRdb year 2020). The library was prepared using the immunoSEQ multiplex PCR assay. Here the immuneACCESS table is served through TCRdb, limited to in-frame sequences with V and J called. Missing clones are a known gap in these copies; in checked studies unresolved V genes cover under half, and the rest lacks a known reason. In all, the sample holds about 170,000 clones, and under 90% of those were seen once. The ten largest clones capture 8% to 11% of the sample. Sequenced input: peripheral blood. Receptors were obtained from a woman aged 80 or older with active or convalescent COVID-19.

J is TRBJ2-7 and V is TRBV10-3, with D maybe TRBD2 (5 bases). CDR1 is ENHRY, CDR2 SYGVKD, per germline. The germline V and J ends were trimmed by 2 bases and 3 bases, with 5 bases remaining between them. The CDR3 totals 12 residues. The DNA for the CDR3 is TGTGCCATCAGTGAGGCGGGCTACGAGCAGTACTTC. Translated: CAISEAGYEQYF.

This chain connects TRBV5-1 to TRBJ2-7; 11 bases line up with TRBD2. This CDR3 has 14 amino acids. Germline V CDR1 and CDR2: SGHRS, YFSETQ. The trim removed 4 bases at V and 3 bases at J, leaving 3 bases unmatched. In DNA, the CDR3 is TGCGCCAGCAGCGGGACTAGCGGAAACTACGAGCAGTACTTC. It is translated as CASSGTSGNYEQYF. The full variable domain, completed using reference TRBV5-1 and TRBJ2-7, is KAGVTQTPRYLIKTRGQQVTLSCSPISGHRSVSWYQQTPGQGLQFLFEYFSETQRNKGNFPGRFSGRQFSNSRSEMNVSTLELGDSALYLCASSGTSGNYEQYFGPGTRLTVT.

The CDR3 bases are TGCGCCAGCAGCATAGAGACAGGGGAAAACACCATATATTTT. Translated: CASSIETGENTIYF. This chain uses TRBV5-1 with TRBJ1-3; TRBD1 matches 8 bases. V lost 4 bases and J lost 6; bases outside the gene matches: 6. The germline CDR1 and CDR2 sequences are SGHRS and YFSETQ. The CDR3 runs 14 residues.

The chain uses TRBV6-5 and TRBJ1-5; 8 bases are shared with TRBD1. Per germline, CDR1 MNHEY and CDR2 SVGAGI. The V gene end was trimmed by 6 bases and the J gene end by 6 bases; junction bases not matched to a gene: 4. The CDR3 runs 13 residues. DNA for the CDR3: TGTGCCAGCAGGCGGACAGGGAGTCAGCCCCAGCATTTT. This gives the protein CASRRTGSQPQHF.

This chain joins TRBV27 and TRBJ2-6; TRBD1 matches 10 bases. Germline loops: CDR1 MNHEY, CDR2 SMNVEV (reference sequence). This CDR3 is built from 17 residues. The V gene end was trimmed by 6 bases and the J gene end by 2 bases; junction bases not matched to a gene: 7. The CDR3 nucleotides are TGTGCCAGCAGCATTGGGACAGGGGATGCTGGGGCCAACGTCCTGACTTTC. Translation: CASSIGTGDAGANVLTF.

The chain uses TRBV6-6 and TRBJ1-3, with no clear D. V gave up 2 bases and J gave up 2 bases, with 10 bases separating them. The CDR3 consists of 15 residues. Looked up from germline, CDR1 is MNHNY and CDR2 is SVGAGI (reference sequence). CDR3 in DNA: TGTGCCAGCAGTTACCGCCCCGGGACTGGAAACACCATATATTTT. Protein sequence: CASSYRPGTGNTIYF.

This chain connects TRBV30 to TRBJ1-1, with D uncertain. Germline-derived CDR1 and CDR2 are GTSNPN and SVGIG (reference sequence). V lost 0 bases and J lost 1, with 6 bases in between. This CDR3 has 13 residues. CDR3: CAWSVPGNTEAFF. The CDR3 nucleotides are TGTGCCTGGAGTGTACCCGGGAACACTGAAGCTTTCTTT.

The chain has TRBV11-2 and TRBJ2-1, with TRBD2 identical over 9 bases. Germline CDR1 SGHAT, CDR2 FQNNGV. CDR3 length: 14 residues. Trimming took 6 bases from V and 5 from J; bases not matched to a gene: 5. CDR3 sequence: CASRTSGRDNEQFF. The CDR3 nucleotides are TGTGCCAGCAGGACTAGCGGAAGGGACAATGAGCAGTTCTTC.

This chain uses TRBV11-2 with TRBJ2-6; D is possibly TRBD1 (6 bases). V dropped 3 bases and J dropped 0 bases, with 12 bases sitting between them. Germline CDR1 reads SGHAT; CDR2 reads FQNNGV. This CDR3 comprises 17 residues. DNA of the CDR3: TGTGCCAGCAGCTTCCGACAGGAGACCTCTGGGGCCAACGTCCTGACTTTC. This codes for CASSFRQETSGANVLTF.

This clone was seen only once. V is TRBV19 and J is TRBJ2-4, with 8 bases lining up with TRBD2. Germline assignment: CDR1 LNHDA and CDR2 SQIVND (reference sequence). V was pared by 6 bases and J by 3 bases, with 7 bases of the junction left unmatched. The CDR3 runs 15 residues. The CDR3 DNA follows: TGTGCCAGTAGCAACAGCGGGAGTCTCAAAAACATTCAGTACTTC. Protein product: CASSNSGSLKNIQYF.

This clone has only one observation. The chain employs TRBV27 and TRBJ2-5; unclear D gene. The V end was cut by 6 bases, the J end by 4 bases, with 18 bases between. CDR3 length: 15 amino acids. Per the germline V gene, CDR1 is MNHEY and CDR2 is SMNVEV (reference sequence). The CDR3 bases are TGTGCCAGCAGCCTATCGCCGGTTCACGGAGAGACCCAGTACTTC. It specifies CASSLSPVHGETQYF.

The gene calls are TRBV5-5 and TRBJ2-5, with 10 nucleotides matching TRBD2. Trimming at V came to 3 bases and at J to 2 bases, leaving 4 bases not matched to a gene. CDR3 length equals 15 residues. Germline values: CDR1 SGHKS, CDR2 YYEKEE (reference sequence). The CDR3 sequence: CASSSGLAAQETQYF. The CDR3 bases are TGTGCCAGCAGCTCTGGACTAGCGGCTCAAGAGACCCAGTACTTC.

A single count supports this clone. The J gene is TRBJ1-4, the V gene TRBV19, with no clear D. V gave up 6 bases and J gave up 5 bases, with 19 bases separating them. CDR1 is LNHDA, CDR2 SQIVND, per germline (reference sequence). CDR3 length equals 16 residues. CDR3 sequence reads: CASSIRNTGMNEKLFF. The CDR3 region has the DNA TGTGCCAGTAGCATTCGAAACACGGGAATGAATGAAAAACTGTTTTTT.

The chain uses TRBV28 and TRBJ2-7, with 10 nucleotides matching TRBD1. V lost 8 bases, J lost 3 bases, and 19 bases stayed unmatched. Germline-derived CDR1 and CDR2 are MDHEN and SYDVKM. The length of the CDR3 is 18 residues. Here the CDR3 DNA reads TGTGCCAGCCGAGAACCGGGACAGGGGCTCCGGGCCAACTACGAGCAGTACTTC. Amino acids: CASREPGQGLRANYEQYF.

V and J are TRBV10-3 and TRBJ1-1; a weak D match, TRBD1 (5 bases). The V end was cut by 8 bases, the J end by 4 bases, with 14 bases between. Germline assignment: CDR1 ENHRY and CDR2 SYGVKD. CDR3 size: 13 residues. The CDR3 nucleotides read TGTGCCATCCTCCCGTTCGGGGGCACTGAAGCTTTCTTT. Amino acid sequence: CAILPFGGTEAFF.

The CDR3 loop reads CASSPSGQGAGNTIYF. The CDR3 DNA is TGTGCCAGCTCACCAAGCGGACAGGGAGCCGGAAACACCATATATTTT. The chain couples TRBV18 to TRBJ1-3; TRBD1 aligns across 8 bases. From germline, CDR1 is KGHSH and CDR2 LQKENI. This CDR3 is built from 16 residues. V trimming: 2 bases; J trimming: 4 bases; junction bases outside the gene matches: 7.

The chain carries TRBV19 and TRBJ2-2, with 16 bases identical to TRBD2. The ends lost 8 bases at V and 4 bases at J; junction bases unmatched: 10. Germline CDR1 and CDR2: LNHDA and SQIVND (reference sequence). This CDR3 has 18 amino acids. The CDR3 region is CASHPGTSGRVGTGELFF. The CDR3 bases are TGTGCCAGTCATCCCGGGACTAGCGGGAGGGTCGGCACCGGGGAGCTGTTTTTT.

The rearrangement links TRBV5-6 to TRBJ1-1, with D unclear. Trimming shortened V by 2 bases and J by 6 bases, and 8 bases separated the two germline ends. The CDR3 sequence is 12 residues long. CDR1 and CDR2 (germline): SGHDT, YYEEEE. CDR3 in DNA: TGTGCCAGCAGCTTAAAAGCGGCTGAAGCTTTCTTT. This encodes CASSLKAAEAFF.

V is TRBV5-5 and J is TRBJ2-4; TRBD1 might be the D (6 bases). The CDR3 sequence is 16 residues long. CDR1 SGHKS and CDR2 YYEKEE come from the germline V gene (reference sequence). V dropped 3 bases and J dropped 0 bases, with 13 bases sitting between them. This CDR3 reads CASSSIDRLAKNIQYF. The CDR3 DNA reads TGTGCCAGCAGCTCTATAGACAGGTTAGCCAAAAACATTCAGTACTTC.

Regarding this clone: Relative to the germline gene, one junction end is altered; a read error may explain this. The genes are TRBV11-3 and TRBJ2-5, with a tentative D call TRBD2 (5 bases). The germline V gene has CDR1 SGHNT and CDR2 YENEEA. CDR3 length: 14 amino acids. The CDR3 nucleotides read TGTGCCAGCAGCTTAGACGGGGTCCAAGGGACCCAGTACTTC. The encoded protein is CASSLDGVQGTQYF.

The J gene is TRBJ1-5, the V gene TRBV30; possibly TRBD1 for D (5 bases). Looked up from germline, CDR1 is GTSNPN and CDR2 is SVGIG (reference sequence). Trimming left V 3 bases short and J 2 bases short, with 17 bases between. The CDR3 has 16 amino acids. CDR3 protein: CAWRPPGWSGNQPQHF. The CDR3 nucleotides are TGTGCCTGGAGACCACCAGGGTGGTCGGGCAATCAGCCCCAGCATTTT.

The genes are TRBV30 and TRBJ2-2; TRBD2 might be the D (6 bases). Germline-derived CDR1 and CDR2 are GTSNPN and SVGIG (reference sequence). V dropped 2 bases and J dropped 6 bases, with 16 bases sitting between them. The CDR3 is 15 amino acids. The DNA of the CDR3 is TGTGCCTGGAGTAAGCCGGGACTCGCAGCCGGGGAGCTGTTTTTT. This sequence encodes CAWSKPGLAAGELFF.

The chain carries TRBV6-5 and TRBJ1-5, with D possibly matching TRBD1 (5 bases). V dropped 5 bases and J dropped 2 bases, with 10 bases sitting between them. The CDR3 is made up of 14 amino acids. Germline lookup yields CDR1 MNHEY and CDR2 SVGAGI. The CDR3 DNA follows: TGTGCCAGCAGTAGGACATCGGGCAATCAGCCCCAGCATTTT. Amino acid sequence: CASSRTSGNQPQHF.

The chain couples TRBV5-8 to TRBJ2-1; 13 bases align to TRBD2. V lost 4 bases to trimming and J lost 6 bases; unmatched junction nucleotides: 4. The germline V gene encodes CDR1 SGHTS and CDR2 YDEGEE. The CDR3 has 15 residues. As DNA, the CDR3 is TGTGCCAGCAGCCCAACTAGCGGGAGGGGCAATGAGCAGTTCTTC. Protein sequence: CASSPTSGRGNEQFF.

The CDR3 DNA reads TGTGCCAGCAGCTTATACTCCGTAGATTCACCCCTCCACTTT. Its translation: CASSLYSVDSPLHF. The V and J genes are TRBV7-9 and TRBJ1-6; D is ambiguous. The CDR3 consists of 14 residues. Germline assignment: CDR1 SEHNR and CDR2 FQNEAQ (reference sequence). V lost 2 bases and J lost 8, with 10 bases in between.

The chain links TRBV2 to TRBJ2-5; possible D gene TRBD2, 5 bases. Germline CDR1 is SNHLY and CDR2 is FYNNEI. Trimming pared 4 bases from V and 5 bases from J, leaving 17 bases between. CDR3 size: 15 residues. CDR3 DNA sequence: TGTGCCAGCAGTGTGGGTTCGGGGTCGGGTGAGACCCAGTACTTC. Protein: CASSVGSGSGETQYF.

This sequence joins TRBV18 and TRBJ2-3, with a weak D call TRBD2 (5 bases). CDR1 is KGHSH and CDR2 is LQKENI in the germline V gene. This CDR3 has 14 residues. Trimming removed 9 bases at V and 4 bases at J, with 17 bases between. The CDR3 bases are TGTGCCAGTTTCCGCCTAGAGGGCCCAGATACGCAGTATTTT. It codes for CASFRLEGPDTQYF.

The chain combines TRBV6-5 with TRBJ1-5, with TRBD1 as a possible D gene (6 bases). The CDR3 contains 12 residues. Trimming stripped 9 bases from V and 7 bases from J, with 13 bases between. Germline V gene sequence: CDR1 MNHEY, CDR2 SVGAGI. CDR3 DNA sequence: TGTGCCAGTAAGGGGGTGGGGCAGCCCCAGCATTTT. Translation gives CASKGVGQPQHF.

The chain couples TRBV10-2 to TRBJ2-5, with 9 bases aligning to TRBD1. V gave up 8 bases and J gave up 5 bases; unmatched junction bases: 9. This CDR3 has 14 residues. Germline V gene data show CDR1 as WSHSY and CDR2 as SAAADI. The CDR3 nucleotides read TGCGCCAGCCGGACAGGGGCAGGCGGGGAGACCCAGTACTTC. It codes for CASRTGAGGETQYF.

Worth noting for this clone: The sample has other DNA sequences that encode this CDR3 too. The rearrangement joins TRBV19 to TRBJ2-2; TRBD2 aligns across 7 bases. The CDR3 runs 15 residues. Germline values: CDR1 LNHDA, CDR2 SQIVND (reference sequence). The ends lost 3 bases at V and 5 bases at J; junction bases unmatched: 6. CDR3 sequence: CASSMGGSGTGELFF. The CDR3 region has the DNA TGTGCCAGTAGTATGGGCGGGAGTGGGACCGGGGAGCTGTTTTTT.